What follows are 6 T cell receptor beta chains derived from one specimen sequenced in a study of shared clonotypes between healthy human individuals. Measured with immunoSEQ multiplex PCR; TCRdb has only the in-frame clones, and not every one. Seen here are about 680,000 clones, 92% observed once, and the top ten hold 24%. Naivety among CD8 cells was defined by CD45RO negativity and positive CCR7 selection, thereby excluding terminally differentiated effector memory CD45RA+ cells. The sequenced sample consisted of naive CD8+ T cells sorted from blood. The receptor source for this set is a man aged 30 to 45 in good health.

The chain combines TRBV28 with TRBJ1-1; 7 nucleotides match TRBD1. The V and J ends lost 5 bases and 3 bases, in that order; junction bases with no gene match: 3. Germline V gene lookup returns CDR1 MDHEN and CDR2 SYDVKM. The CDR3 extends over 13 amino acids. This chain's CDR3 is CASSTRGYTEAFF. In DNA, the CDR3 is TGTGCCAGCAGTACCAGGGGGTACACTGAAGCTTTCTTT.

The chain couples TRBV28 to TRBJ1-5, with D hard to call. CDR3 length: 14 residues. Germline V gene sequence: CDR1 MDHEN, CDR2 SYDVKM. The V end lost 4 bases, the J end lost 6 bases, and 13 bases lay between the germline ends. In DNA, the CDR3 is TGTGCCAGCAGTTCCATAACGTCCGGTCAGCCCCAGCATTTT. Translated: CASSSITSGQPQHF.

This rearrangement joins TRBV6-5 to TRBJ2-1, with D tentatively TRBD2 (6 bases). From germline, CDR1 is MNHEY and CDR2 SVGAGI. The CDR3 has 15 amino acids. Deletions cut 2 bases from V and 4 bases from J, with 12 bases between. This CDR3 reads CASSYDGSGYNEQFF. The CDR3 region has the DNA TGTGCCAGCAGTTACGACGGGAGTGGTTACAATGAGCAGTTCTTC.

This chain joins TRBV29-1 and TRBJ2-7; D is unresolved. CDR3 length: 11 residues. The germline CDR1 and CDR2 sequences are SQVTM and ANQGSEA. Trimming pared 3 bases from V and 5 bases from J, leaving 8 bases between. CDR3: CSVDQVNEQYF. The CDR3 nucleotides are TGCAGCGTTGATCAAGTCAACGAGCAGTACTTC.

The chain joins TRBV7-2 to TRBJ2-7, with unresolved D. Trimming took off 7 bases at V and 0 bases at J, with 4 bases between the two ends. Per germline, CDR1 SGHTA and CDR2 FQGNSA. The CDR3 runs to 11 residues. The CDR3 loop is CASTPSYEQYF. In DNA form, the CDR3 reads TGTGCCAGCACCCCCTCCTACGAGCAGTACTTC.

The rearrangement links TRBV14 to TRBJ2-5, with D possibly matching TRBD2 (6 bases). Germline V gene sequence: CDR1 SGHDN, CDR2 FVKESK. V lost 4 bases and J 2 bases, leaving 26 bases between the germline ends. The CDR3 runs 19 residues. The CDR3: CASSPSRRGSGWGQETQYF. As DNA, the CDR3 is TGTGCCAGCAGCCCCAGCCGTCGGGGGTCCGGTTGGGGGCAAGAGACCCAGTACTTC.